One sample yielded the 14 T cell receptor beta chains listed below, sequenced in a study of cytomegalovirus exposure and HLA in healthy donors. The repertoire was sequenced with immunoSEQ multiplex PCR; TCRdb's copy has only in-frame clones and lacks some. The profile shows approximately 60,000 clones, approximately 95% of them singletons. Sequencing used PBMCs. The receptors shown here come from a woman aged 18-29 years in good health and CMV-seropositive.

This clone came up a few times. The V gene is TRBV4-2, the J gene TRBJ1-4, with D possibly matching TRBD1 (6 bases). V dropped 0 bases and J dropped 8 bases, with 13 bases sitting between them. Per the germline V gene, CDR1 is LGHNA and CDR2 is YNFKEQ. The CDR3 loop spans 15 amino acids. CDR3 loop: CASSQDVQGGEKLFF. The CDR3 DNA reads as TGTGCCAGCAGCCAAGATGTACAGGGTGGGGAAAAACTGTTTTTT.

The V call is TRBV28, the J call TRBJ2-1; 7 bases agree with TRBD2. The junction had 5 bases not matched to a gene; V was cut back by 4 bases and J by 2 bases. Germline CDR1 reads MDHEN; CDR2 reads SYDVKM. This CDR3 contains 15 residues. The CDR3 sequence: CASSSSGAPYNEQFF. The CDR3 nucleotides are TGTGCCAGCAGTTCCAGCGGGGCGCCCTACAATGAGCAGTTCTTC.

The chain is built from TRBV7-6 and TRBJ2-1; 8 bases agree with TRBD2. This CDR3 has 18 amino acids. CDR1 and CDR2 (germline): SGHVS, FNYEAQ. Losses at the gene ends were 3 bases for V and 6 bases for J; bases not matched to a gene: 16. CDR3 residues: CASSLFWGGLVDVNEQFF. For the CDR3, the DNA is TGTGCCAGCAGCTTGTTCTGGGGGGGACTAGTCGATGTCAATGAGCAGTTCTTC.

The J gene is TRBJ2-2, the V gene TRBV4-1; 7 bases are a match to TRBD2. With 3 bases clipped from V and 8 bases from J, the junction kept 9 bases outside the gene matches. This CDR3 spans 15 amino acids. Germline CDR1 MGHRA, CDR2 YSYEKL. CDR3 loop: CASSQWPTGGGELFF. The CDR3, as DNA: TGCGCCAGCAGCCAGTGGCCAACGGGGGGTGGGGAGCTGTTTTTT.

The chain combines TRBV4-1 with TRBJ1-1; weak D call: TRBD1 (5 bases). CDR1 and CDR2 from the germline V gene are MGHRA and YSYEKL. The CDR3 consists of 15 residues. With 0 bases removed from V and 7 bases from J, the gap between germline ends came to 15 bases. Here the CDR3 reads CASSQEGFRRGEAFF. CDR3 DNA: TGCGCCAGCAGCCAAGAGGGATTTAGGAGGGGTGAAGCTTTCTTT.

This clone was picked up a small number of times. The V call is TRBV30, the J call TRBJ2-7, with D possibly matching TRBD1 (5 bases). V lost 0 bases to trimming and J lost 5 bases, with 5 bases between them. The CDR3 is 11 amino acids. Germline V gives CDR1 GTSNPN, CDR2 SVGIG (reference sequence). The CDR3 coding sequence is TGTGCCTGGAGTGTCAGGGACGAGCAGTACTTC. It yields the protein CAWSVRDEQYF.

The chain joins TRBV5-1 to TRBJ1-1, with D possibly matching TRBD1 (6 bases). Germline CDR1 SGHRS, CDR2 YFSETQ. This CDR3 is built from 14 residues. The germline V and J ends were trimmed by 4 bases and 2 bases, with 12 bases remaining between them. The CDR3 DNA reads as TGCGCCAGCAGCCCGACAGGAGAAAACACTGAAGCTTTCTTT. This encodes CASSPTGENTEAFF.

The chain is built from TRBV28 and TRBJ2-7; D possibly corresponds to TRBD1 (6 bases). The CDR3 is 14 amino acids. In germline, CDR1 is MDHEN, CDR2 SYDVKM. Deletions cut 6 bases from V and 2 bases from J, with 14 bases between. In DNA, the CDR3 is TGTGCCAGCAGGGCTCAACAGGGAGCCTACGAGCAGTACTTC. Protein product: CASRAQQGAYEQYF.

The gene calls are TRBV19 and TRBJ1-1, with TRBD1 as a possible D gene (5 bases). Germline V gene data show CDR1 as LNHDA and CDR2 as SQIVND (reference sequence). CDR3 length equals 16 residues. The V end lost 3 bases, the J end lost 4 bases, and 18 bases lay between the germline ends. The CDR3 sequence: CASSMRGNLEGTEAFF. The CDR3 DNA follows: TGTGCCAGTAGTATGAGGGGTAATCTGGAGGGCACTGAAGCTTTCTTT.

The gene calls are TRBV7-2 and TRBJ1-3, with TRBD1 as a possible D gene (5 bases). Germline CDR1 is SGHTA and CDR2 is FQGNSA. This CDR3 comprises 17 residues. Trimming stripped 1 base from V and 3 bases from J, with 16 bases between. The DNA for the CDR3 is TGTGCCAGCAGCTTAGATCCAGGGCCTATAAGTGGAAACACCATATATTTT. This gives the protein CASSLDPGPISGNTIYF.

Here the CDR3 DNA reads TGTGCCAGCAGCGCCGCACCGGTTTACTCCTACAATGAGCAGTTCTTC. This sequence encodes CASSAAPVYSYNEQFF. The chain carries TRBV7-9 and TRBJ2-1; D is unresolved. Trimming took off 5 bases at V and 0 bases at J, with 14 bases between the two ends. Germline V CDR1 and CDR2: SEHNR, FQNEAQ (reference sequence). The length of the CDR3 is 16 residues.

A note on this clone: Other DNA sequences in the same sample also yield this CDR3. The CDR3 sequence: CASSGYYEQYF. CDR3 sequence (DNA): TGTGCCAGCTCCGGGTACTACGAGCAGTACTTC. The genes are TRBV28 and TRBJ2-7; the D is unclear. The V gene lost 8 bases and the J gene lost 3 bases, with 8 bases spanning the gap. The germline gives CDR1 MDHEN, CDR2 SYDVKM. The CDR3 is 11 residues long.

J is TRBJ1-2 and V is TRBV6-6; perhaps TRBD1 as D (6 bases). CDR3 length: 16 residues. The V gene's germline CDR1 is MNHNY and CDR2 SVGAGI (reference sequence). Trimming pared 2 bases from V and 2 bases from J, leaving 15 bases between. The CDR3 DNA is TGTGCCAGCAGTTACCATCCGCAGGGGCTGAACTATGGCTACACCTTC. Translating gives CASSYHPQGLNYGYTF.

J is TRBJ1-1 and V is TRBV7-9; D is unresolved. The CDR3 runs 14 residues. Germline-derived CDR1 and CDR2 are SEHNR and FQNEAQ (reference sequence). Trimming took off 4 bases at V and 1 base at J, with 10 bases between the two ends. The CDR3 DNA follows: TGTGCCAGCAGCTATGGCAGTCAGAACACTGAAGCTTTCTTT. It encodes CASSYGSQNTEAFF.